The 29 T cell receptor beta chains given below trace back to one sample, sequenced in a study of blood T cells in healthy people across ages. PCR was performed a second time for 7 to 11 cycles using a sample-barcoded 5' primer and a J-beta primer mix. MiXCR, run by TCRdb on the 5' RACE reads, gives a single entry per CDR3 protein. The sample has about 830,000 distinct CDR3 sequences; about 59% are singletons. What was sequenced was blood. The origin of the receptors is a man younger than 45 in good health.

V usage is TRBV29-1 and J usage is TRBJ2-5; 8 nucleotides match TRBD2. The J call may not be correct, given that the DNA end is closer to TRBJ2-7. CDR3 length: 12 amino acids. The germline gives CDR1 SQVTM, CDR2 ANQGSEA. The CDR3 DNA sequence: TGCAGCGTTGCCCAGCGGGAGAACGAGCAGTACTTC. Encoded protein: CSVAQRENEQYF.

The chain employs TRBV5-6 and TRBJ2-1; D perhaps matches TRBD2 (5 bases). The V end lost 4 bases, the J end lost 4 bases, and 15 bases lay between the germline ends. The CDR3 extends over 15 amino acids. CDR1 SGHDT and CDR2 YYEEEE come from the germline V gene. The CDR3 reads CASSGTGVVYNEQFF. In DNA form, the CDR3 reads TGTGCCAGCAGCGGTACCGGGGTCGTATACAATGAGCAGTTCTTC.

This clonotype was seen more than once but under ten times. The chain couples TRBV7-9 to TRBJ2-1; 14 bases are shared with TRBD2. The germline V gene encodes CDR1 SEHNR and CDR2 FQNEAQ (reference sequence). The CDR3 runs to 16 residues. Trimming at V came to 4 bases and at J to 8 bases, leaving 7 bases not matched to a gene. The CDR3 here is CASSSTTSGGAYEQFF. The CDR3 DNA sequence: TGTGCCAGCAGCTCGACGACTAGCGGGGGGGCCTATGAGCAGTTCTTC. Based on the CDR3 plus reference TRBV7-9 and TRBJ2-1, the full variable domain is DTGVSQNPRHKITKRGQNVTFRCDPISEHNRLYWYRQTLGQGPEFLTYFQNEAQLEKSRLLSDRFSAERPKGSFSTLEIQRTEQGDSAMYLCASSSTTSGGAYEQFFGPGTRLTVL.

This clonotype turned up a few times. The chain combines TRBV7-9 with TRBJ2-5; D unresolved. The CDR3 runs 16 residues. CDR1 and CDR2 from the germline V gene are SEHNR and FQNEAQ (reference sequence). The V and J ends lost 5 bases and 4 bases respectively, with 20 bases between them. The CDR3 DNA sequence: TGTGCCAGCAGCAATTATTCGACTCGCCGTCGAGAGACCCAGTACTTC. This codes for CASSNYSTRRRETQYF.

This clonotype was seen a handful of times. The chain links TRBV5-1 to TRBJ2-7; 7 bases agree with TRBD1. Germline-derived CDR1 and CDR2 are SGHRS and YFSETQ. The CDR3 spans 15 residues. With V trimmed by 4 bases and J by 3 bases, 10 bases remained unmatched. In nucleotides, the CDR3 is TGCGCCAGCAGCGTTACCGGGACAGCAAACTACGAGCAGTACTTC. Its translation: CASSVTGTANYEQYF.

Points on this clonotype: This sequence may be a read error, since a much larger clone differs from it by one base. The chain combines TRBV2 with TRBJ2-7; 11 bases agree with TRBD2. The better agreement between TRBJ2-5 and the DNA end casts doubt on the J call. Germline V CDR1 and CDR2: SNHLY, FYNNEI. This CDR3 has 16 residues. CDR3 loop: CASRETSGVFHETQYF. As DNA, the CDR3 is TGTGCCAGCAGGGAGACTAGCGGGGTCTTTCATGAGACCCAGTACTTC.

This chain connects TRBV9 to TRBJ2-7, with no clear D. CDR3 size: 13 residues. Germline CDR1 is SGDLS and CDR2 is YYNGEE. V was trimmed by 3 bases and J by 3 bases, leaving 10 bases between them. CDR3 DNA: TGTGCCAGCAGCGGACGACCTAACTACGAGCAGTACTTC. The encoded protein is CASSGRPNYEQYF.

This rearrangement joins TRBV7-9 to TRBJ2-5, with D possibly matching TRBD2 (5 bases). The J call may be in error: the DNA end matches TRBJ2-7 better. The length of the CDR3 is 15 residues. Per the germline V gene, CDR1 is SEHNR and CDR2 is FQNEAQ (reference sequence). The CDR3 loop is CASSSDGSRDYEQYF. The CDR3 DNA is TGTGCCAGCAGTTCCGACGGCTCTCGGGACTACGAGCAGTACTTC.

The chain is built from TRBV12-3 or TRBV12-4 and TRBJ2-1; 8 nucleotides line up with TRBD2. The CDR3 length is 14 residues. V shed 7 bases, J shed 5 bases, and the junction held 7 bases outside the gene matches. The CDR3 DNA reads TGTGCCAGCATCCGAGCGGGGGCCAACAATGAGCAGTTCTTC. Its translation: CASIRAGANNEQFF.

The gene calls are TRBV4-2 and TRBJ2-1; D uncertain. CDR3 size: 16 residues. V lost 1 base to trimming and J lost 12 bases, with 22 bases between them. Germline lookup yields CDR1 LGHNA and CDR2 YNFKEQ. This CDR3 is CASSQGTENRFSRQFF. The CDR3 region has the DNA TGTGCCAGCAGCCAAGGGACGGAGAATCGGTTCTCGAGGCAGTTCTTC.

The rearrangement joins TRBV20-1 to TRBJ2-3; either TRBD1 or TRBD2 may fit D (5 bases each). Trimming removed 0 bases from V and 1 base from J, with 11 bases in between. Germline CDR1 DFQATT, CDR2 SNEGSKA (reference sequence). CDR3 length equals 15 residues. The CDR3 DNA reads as TGCAGTGCTAGAGATGGGGGAATTGGCACAGATACGCAGTATTTT. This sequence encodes CSARDGGIGTDTQYF.

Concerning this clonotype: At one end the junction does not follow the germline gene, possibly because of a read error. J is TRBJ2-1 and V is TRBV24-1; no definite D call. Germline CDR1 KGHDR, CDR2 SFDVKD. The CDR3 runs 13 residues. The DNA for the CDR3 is TGTGCCTCCAGTGATTTGGGGTACAATGAGCAGTTCTTC. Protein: CASSDLGYNEQFF.

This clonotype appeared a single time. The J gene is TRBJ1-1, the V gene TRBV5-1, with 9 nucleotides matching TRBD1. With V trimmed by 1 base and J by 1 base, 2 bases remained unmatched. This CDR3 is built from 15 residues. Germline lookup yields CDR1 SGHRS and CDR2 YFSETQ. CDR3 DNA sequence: TGCGCCAGCAGCTTGATGGGACAGGGGAACACTGAAGCTTTCTTT. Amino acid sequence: CASSLMGQGNTEAFF. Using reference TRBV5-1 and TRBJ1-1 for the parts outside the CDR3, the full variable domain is KAGVTQTPRYLIKTRGQQVTLSCSPISGHRSVSWYQQTPGQGLQFLFEYFSETQRNKGNFPGRFSGRQFSNSRSEMNVSTLELGDSALYLCASSLMGQGNTEAFFGQGTRLTVV.

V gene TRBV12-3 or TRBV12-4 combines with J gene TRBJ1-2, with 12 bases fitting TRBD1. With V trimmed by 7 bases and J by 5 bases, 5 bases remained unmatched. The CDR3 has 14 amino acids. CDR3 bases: TGTGCCAGCACCCGGGACAGGGGGCGTTATGGCTACACCTTC. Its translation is CASTRDRGRYGYTF.

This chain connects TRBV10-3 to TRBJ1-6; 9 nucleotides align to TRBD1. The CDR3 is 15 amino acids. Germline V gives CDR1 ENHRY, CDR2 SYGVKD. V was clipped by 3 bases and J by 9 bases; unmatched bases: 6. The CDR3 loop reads CAISDWGQGVSPLHF. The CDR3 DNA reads TGTGCCATCAGTGATTGGGGACAGGGAGTTTCACCCCTCCACTTT.

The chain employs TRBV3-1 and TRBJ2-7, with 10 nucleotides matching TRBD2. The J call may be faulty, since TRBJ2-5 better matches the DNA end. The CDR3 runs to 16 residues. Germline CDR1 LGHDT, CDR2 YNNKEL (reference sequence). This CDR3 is CASSQDGASGGETQYF. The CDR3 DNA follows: TGTGCCAGCAGCCAAGATGGGGCTAGCGGGGGTGAGACCCAGTACTTC.

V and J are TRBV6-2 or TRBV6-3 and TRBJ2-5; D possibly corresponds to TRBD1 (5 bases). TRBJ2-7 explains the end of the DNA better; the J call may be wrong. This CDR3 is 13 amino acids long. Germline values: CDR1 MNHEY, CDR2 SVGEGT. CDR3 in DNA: TGTGCCAGCAGTGCCGACGGAAGGGGCGAGCAGTACTTC. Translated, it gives CASSADGRGEQYF.

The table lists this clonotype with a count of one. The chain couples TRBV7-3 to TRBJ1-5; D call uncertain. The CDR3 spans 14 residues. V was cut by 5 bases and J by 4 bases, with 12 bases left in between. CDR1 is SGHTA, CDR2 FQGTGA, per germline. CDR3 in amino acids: CASSEDGSNQPQHF. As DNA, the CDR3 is TGTGCCAGCAGCGAGGACGGATCAAATCAGCCCCAGCATTTT.

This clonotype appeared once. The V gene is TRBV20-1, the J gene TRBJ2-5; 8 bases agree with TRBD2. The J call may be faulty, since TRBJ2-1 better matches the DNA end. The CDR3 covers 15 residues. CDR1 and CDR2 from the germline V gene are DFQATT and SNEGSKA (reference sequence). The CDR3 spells CSADTTGGPRETQFF. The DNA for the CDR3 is TGCAGTGCTGACACCACGGGGGGGCCACGAGAGACCCAGTTCTTC.

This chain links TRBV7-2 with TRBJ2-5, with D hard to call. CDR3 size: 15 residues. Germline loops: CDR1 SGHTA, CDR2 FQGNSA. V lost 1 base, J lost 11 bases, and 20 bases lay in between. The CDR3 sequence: CASSLGGGPIREQYF. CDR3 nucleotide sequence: TGTGCCAGCAGCTTAGGCGGTGGCCCAATCAGAGAGCAGTACTTC.

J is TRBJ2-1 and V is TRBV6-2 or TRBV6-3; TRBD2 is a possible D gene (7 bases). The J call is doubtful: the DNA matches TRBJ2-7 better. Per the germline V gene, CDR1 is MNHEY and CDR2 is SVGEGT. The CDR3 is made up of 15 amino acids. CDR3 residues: CASTLGGGAINEQYF. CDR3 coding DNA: TGTGCCAGCACCTTAGGGGGGGGCGCGATCAACGAGCAGTACTTC.

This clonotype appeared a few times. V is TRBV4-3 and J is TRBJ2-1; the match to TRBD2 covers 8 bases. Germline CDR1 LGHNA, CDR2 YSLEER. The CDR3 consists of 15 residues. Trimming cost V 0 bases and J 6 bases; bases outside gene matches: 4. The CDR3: CASSQEKRGFNEQFF. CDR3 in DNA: TGCGCCAGCAGCCAAGAAAAGCGGGGGTTCAATGAGCAGTTCTTC.

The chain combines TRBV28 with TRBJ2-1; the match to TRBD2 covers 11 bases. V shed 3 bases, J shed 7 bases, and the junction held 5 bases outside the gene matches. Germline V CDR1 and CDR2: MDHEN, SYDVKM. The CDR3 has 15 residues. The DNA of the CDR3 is TGTGCCAGCAGTTTTTGGACTAGCGGGTTGAATGAGCAGTTCTTC. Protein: CASSFWTSGLNEQFF.

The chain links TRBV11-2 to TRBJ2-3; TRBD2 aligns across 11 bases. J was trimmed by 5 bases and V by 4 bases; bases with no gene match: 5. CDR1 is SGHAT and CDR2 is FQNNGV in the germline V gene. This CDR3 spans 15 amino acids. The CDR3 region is CASSSTSGVGDTQYF. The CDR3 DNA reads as TGTGCCAGCAGCTCGACTAGCGGGGTGGGAGATACGCAGTATTTT. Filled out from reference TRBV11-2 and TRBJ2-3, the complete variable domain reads EAGVAQSPRYKIIEKRQSVAFWCNPISGHATLYWYQQILGQGPKLLIQFQNNGVVDDSQLPKDRFSAERLKGVDSTLKIQPAKLEDSAVYLCASSSTSGVGDTQYFGPGTRLTVL.

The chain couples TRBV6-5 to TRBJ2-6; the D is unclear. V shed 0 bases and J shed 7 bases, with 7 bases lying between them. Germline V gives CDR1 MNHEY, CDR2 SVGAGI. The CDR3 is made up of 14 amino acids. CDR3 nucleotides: TGTGCCAGCAGTTACTCGATTGGAGCCAACGTCCTGACTTTC. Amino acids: CASSYSIGANVLTF.

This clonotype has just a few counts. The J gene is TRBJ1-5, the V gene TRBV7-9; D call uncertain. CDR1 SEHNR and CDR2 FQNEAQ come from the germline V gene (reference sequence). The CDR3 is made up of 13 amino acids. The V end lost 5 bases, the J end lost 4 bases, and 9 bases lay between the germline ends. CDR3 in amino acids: CASSPTSNQPQHF. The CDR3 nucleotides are TGTGCCAGCAGCCCGACATCTAATCAGCCCCAGCATTTT.

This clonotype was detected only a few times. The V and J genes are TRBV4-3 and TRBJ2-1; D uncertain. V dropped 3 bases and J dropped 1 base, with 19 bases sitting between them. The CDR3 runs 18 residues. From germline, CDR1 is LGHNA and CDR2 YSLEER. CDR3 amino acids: CASSQGFQGDSSYNEQFF. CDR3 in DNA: TGCGCCAGCAGCCAGGGATTTCAAGGCGATTCATCCTACAATGAGCAGTTCTTC.

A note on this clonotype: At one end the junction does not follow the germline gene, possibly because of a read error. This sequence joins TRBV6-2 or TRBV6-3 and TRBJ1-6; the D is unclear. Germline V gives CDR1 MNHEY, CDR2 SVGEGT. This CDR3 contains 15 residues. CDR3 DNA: TGTGCCAGCAGTCGCTCCGGGATAGGGAAATCACCCCCCCACTTT. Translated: CASSRSGIGKSPPHF.

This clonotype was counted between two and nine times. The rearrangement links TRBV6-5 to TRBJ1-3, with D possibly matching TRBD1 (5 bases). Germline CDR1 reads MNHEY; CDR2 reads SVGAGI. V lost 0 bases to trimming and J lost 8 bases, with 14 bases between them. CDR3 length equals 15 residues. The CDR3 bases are TGTGCCAGCAGTTACTCGAACGGGGCTAAGGACACCATATATTTT. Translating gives CASSYSNGAKDTIYF.